The 4 T cell receptor beta chains below come from one sample, sequenced in a study of long-term antiretroviral therapy in people with HIV. They ran version v3.0 of the immunoSEQ assay at survey level. Data came from immunoSEQ multiplex PCR; TCRdb stores just in-frame clones and leaves some out. Here the sample spans tens of thousands of clones, more than 65% being singletons. The sequences come from unsorted PBMCs, collected 0.5 years after starting antiretroviral therapy. The receptors originated from a middle-aged woman with HIV.

V is TRBV6-5 and J is TRBJ1-3; D perhaps matches TRBD1 (6 bases). V was pared by 2 bases and J by 5 bases, with 16 bases between. The CDR3 totals 16 residues. From germline, CDR1 is MNHEY and CDR2 SVGAGI. In DNA form, the CDR3 reads TGTGCCAGCAGTTACGATCCCCTAGGACAGAGAAACACCATATATTTT. It translates to CASSYDPLGQRNTIYF.

This chain connects TRBV5-3 to TRBJ1-1; 9 nucleotides align to TRBD1. TRBV5-3 is treated as an ORF (open reading frame) with a function not yet certain. The CDR3 runs to 14 residues. The ends lost 2 bases at V and 11 bases at J; junction bases unmatched: 10. The chain's CDR3 is CARSLGTGSAKAFF. The CDR3 region has the DNA TGTGCCAGAAGCTTAGGGACAGGGAGTGCAAAGGCTTTCTTT.

The V gene is TRBV5-4, the J gene TRBJ1-4; 7 bases map to TRBD1. V was pared by 2 bases and J by 4 bases, with 17 bases of the junction left unmatched. The CDR3 length is 19 residues. Germline CDR1 and CDR2: SGHNT and YYREEE (reference sequence). The CDR3: CASSFPQGCWCGVNEKLFF. In DNA, the CDR3 is TGTGCCAGCAGCTTTCCACAGGGGTGCTGGTGTGGTGTTAATGAAAAACTGTTTTTT. Looking up the rest from reference TRBV5-4 and TRBJ1-4 gives the full variable domain: ETGVTQSPTHLIKTRGQQVTLRCSSQSGHNTVSWYQQALGQGPQFIFQYYREEENGRGNFPPRFSGLQFPNYSSELNVNALELDDSALYLCASSFPQGCWCGVNEKLFFGSGTQLSVL.

The J gene is TRBJ1-2, the V gene TRBV6-6; 7 bases align to TRBD1. The V gene's germline CDR1 is MNHNY and CDR2 SVGAGI (reference sequence). This CDR3 has 13 amino acids. V trimming: 6 bases; J trimming: 8 bases; junction bases outside the gene matches: 9. The CDR3: CASSQGGLEGYTF. In nucleotides, the CDR3 is TGTGCCAGCAGCCAGGGGGGGTTGGAAGGCTACACCTTC.